Given below is one TCR beta chain in context. The investigators reverse transcribed all of the isolated RNA, so they sequenced expressed TCRB transcripts. Sequencing of naive, central memory and regulatory T cell samples gave an average of roughly 3.6 million reads. Here immunoSEQ multiplex PCR was the method, and the copy in TCRdb shows in-frame clones only, minus some. The sample has under 950,000 clones; under 20% are singletons. This sample is drawn from a study of beta chain features in type 1 diabetes. Trimming removed 5 bases at V and 3 bases at J, with 9 bases between. The CDR3 is 13 amino acids. Per the germline V gene, CDR1 is LNHDA and CDR2 is SQIVND (reference sequence).

V gene TRBV19 combines with J gene TRBJ2-3; D unclear. The source is a woman aged 18-29 years in good health. Sequenced: naive CD4+ T cells from blood. DNA of the CDR3: TGTGCCAGTAGTGATAAGGCGACAGATACGCAGTATTTT. Protein: CASSDKATDTQYF.